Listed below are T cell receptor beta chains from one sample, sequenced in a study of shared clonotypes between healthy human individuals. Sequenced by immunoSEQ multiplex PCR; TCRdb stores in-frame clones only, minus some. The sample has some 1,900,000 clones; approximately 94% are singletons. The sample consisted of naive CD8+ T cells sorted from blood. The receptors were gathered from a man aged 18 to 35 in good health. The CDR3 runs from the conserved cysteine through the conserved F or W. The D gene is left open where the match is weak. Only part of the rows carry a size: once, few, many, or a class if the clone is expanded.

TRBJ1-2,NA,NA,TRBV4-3,TGCGCCAGCAGCCAAGATGTGGGAGGTGTGGGCTACACCTTC,CASSQDVGGVGYTF
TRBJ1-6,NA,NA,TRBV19,TGTGCCAGTAGTGCCGTACAGGATTCACCCCTCCACTTT,CASSAVQDSPLHF
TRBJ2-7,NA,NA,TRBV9,TGTGCCAGCAGCGTAGGTGGAACAACGTCGGGTGAGCAGTACTTC,CASSVGGTTSGEQYF
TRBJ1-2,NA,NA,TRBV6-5,TGTGCCAGCAGTTACTCTCTATATGGCGAGGATGGCTACACCTTC,CASSYSLYGEDGYTF
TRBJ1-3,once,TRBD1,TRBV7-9,TGTGCCAGCAGCGGATCGACAGGGGATTATCGAAACACCATATATTTT,CASSGSTGDYRNTIYF
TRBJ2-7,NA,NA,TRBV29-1,TGCAGCGTTGAGACCCCGGAGGCCTACGAGCAGTACTTC,CSVETPEAYEQYF
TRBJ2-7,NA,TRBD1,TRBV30,TGTGCCTGTGAGGGGACAGGGGGGTCCTACGAGCAGTACTTC,CACEGTGGSYEQYF
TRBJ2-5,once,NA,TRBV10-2,TGCGCCAGCAGTGGAGGCCTAGGGGGGGCAGAGACCCAGTACTTC,CASSGGLGGAETQYF
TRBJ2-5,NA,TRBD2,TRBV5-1,TGCGCCAGCAGCGTCCGACAGGGGGCCCGACTAGCGGGAGTCCAAGAGACCCAGTACTTC,CASSVRQGARLAGVQETQYF
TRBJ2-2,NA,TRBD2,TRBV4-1,TGCGCCAGCAGCCAAGCGAGGCCGGGACTAGCGGGGGAGGGCCGCAACACCGGGGAGCTGTTTTTT,CASSQARPGLAGEGRNTGELFF
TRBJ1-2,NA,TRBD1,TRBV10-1,TGCGCCAGCAGTCCTACGACCCTAGGACAGGGTCCTAACTATGGCTACACCTTC,CASSPTTLGQGPNYGYTF
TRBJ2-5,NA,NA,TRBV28,TGTGCCAGCAGTTTCAATTCGAGGGTCCAAGAGACCCAGTACTTC,CASSFNSRVQETQYF
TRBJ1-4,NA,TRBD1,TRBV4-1,TGCGCCAGCAGCCAAGTAGGGGGCCGGGAAAAACTGTTTTTT,CASSQVGGREKLFF
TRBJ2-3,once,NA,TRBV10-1,TGCGCCAGCAGTGACGTTGTCGGCCGCACAGATACGCAGTATTTT,CASSDVVGRTDTQYF
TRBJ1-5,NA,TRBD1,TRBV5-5,TGTGCCAGCAGCAGGGACAGACACAATCAGCCCCAGCATTTT,CASSRDRHNQPQHF
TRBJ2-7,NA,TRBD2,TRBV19,TGTGCCAGTGGCGACCGACTAGCGGGAGGGATTTGGGAGCAGTACTTC,CASGDRLAGGIWEQYF
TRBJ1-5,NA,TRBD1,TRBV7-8,TGTGCCAGCAGCTTAGTAGGGGACAGGGGGCTGAATCAGCCCCAGCATTTT,CASSLVGDRGLNQPQHF
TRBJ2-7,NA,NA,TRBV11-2,TGTGCCAGCAGTCGAAGGGAGTCCTACGAGCAGTACTTC,CASSRRESYEQYF
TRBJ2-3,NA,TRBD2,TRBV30,TGTGCCTGGAGTCTAGCGGGTAGCACAGATACGCAGTATTTT,CAWSLAGSTDTQYF
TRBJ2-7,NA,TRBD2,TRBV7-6,TGTGCCAGCAGCTTAGCCCTAGCGGGGGACTACGAGCAGTACTTC,CASSLALAGDYEQYF
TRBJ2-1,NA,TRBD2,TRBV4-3,TGCGCCAGCAGCCAAGATAAAGCGGGAACGTTTAATGAGCAGTTCTTC,CASSQDKAGTFNEQFF
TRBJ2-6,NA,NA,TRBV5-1,TGCGCCAGCAGCTATTTGCAGGGAACCGGGGCCAACGTCCTGACTTTC,CASSYLQGTGANVLTF